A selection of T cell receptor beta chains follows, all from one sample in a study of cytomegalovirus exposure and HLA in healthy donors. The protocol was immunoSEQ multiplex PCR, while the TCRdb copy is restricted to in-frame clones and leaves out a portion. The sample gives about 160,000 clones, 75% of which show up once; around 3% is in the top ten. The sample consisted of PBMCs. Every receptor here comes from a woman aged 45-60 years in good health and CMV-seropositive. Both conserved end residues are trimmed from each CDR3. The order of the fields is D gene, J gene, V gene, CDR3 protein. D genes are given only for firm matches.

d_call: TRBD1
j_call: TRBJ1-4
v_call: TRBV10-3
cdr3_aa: AIGTGGSETEKLF

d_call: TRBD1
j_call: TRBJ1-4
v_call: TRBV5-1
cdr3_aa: ASSLEQGDEKLF

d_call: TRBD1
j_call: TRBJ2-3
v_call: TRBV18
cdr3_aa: ASSQGTGTDTQY

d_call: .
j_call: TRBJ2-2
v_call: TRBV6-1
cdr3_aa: ASSERAGDTGELF

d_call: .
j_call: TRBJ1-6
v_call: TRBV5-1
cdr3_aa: ASSLVLGDGGSPLH

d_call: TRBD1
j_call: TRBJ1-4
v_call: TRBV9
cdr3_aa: ASSETGANEKLF

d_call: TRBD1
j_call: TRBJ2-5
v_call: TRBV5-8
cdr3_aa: ASRLPGTGRETQY

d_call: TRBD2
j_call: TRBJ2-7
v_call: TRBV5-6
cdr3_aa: ASSPGLASYEQY

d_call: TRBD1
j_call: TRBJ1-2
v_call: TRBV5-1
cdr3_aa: ASSLELDRVNYGYT

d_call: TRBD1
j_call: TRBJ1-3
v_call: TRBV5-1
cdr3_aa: ASSLGTTGGSGNTIY

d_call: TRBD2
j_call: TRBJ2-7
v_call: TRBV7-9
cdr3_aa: ASSIREGEQY

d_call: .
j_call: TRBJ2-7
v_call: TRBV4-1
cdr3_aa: ASSQGTGAGLSEQH

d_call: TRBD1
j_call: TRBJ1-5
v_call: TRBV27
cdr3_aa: ASSLSSTGDQPQH

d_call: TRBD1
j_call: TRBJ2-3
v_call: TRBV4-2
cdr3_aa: ASSPDRVGDTQY

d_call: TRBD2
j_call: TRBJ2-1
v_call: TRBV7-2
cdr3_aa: ASSFRTSGGAVNNEQF

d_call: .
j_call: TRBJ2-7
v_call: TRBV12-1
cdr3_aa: ASSLRDLPSYEQY

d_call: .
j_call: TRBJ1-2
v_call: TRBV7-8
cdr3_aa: ASSSGQSNYGYT

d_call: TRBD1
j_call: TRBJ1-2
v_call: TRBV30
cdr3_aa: AWSGTGLCGYT

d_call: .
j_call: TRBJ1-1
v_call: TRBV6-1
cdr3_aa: ASRVPVSTEAF

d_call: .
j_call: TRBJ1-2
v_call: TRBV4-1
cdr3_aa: ASSQGVAAQLYGYT

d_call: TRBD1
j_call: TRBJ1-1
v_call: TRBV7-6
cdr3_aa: ASSWEPGQGTEAF

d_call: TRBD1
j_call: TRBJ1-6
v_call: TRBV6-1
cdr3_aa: ASGVPGTGVPLH

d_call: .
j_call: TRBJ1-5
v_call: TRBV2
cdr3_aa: ASRSGTPLYSNQPQH

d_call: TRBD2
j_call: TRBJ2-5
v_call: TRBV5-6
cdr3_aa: ASSLASGGALETQY

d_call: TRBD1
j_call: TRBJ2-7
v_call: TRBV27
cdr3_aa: ASSSLGTGERYEQY

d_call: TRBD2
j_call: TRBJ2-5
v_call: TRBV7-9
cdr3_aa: ASNERGGPETQY

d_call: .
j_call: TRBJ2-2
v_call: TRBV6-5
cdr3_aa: ASSYSSQGYTGELF

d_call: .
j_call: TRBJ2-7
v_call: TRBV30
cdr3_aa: AWSYRGLSYEQY

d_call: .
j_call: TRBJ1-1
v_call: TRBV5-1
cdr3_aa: ASSLSGGITEAF

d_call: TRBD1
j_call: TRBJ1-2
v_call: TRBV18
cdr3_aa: ASSPDNSGQLSGGYT

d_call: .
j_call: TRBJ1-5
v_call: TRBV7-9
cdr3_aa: ASSSGGPQH

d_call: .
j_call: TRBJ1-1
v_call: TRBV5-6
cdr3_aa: ASSLRGAHTEAF

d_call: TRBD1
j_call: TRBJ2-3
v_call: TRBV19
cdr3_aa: ASSTRRRQGPPRTDTQY

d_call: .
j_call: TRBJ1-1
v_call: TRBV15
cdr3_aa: ATSRLTMNTEAF

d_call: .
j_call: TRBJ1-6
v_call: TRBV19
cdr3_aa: ASSMGRGSGNSPLH

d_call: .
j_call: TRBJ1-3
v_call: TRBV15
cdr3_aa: ATSRARGNGDTIY

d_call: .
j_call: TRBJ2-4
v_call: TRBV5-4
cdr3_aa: ASSFAGQGGSQY

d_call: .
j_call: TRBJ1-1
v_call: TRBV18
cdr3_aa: ASSPRTGNTEAF

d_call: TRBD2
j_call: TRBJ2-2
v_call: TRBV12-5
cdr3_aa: ASGRGGGNTGELF

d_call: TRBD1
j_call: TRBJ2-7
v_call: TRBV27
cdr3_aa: ASSLKRDRDHEQY